This T cell receptor (beta chain) was identified in a study of early T cells in non-severe SARS-CoV-2 infection. On the study more broadly: Chains stayed unpaired after sequencing of bulk RNA from unsorted whole blood. General study results and limits: Matching with VDJdb favored anti-spike CD8 responses (missing private and CD4 specificities).

CDR1 and CDR2 (germline): LNHDA, SQIVND (reference sequence). Deletions cut 3 bases from V and 7 bases from J, with 12 bases between. The CDR3 extends over 13 amino acids. This clonotype was seen more than once but under ten times. Antigen: not known. Researchers tagged individual cDNA molecules with unique molecular identifiers. TCRdb itself ran the 5' RACE reads through MiXCR, one entry per CDR3 protein. The sample includes more than 25,000 distinct CDR3 sequences, more than 3.5% seen only once; the top ten take around 6%. The J gene is TRBJ2-5, the V gene TRBV19; no clear D gene. The clonotype originates from an adult who was a healthcare worker with PCR-confirmed SARS-CoV-2 infection or an uninfected control (not recorded which). Sequencing input: whole blood. CDR3 sequence reads: CASSIGQLGTQYF. For the CDR3, the DNA is TGTGCCAGTAGTATCGGTCAATTGGGGACCCAGTACTTC.